The present entry profiles one T cell receptor (beta chain) with its context. Its antigen is undetermined. Sequencing targeted expressed TCRB transcripts, as all isolated RNA had been reverse transcribed. Generated by immunoSEQ multiplex PCR, the TCRdb table keeps only in-frame clones and is missing some. This sample has about 360,000 clones; roughly 13% occur once, and the top ten carry more than 0.015%. The data originate from a study of beta chain features in type 1 diabetes. Study results and caveats: Fewer insertions but more deletions were seen at VDJ junctions in type 1 diabetes patients. All four CD4+ subsets from Type 1 diabetes patients carried moderately but significantly shorter TCRB CDR3s. Researchers cautioned that cDNA sequencing could over-represent cells with high TCR expression.

Only one heparinised blood draw was taken per donor, and its volume averaged about 120 mL. Per the germline V gene, CDR1 is SGHTA and CDR2 is FQGNSA. The CDR3 is 16 residues long. V dropped 1 base and J dropped 9; count of bases not matched to a gene: 10. Sequencing was carried out using naive CD4+ T cells from blood. The genes are TRBV7-2 and TRBJ2-1; 9 bases are shared with TRBD1. The sequence was obtained from a man aged 18 to 29 in good health. The CDR3: CASSLGSGQGLGEQFF. DNA for the CDR3: TGTGCCAGCAGCTTAGGATCGGGACAGGGTTTGGGTGAGCAGTTCTTC.